The 14 T cell receptor beta chains reported below all come from one sample, sequenced in a study of T-cell memory formation after mild COVID-19. TCRdb re-called the 5' RACE reads with MiXCR, one entry per CDR3 protein. The sample carries more than 400,000 distinct CDR3 sequences, around a sixth recorded once. The sample comprised PBMCs or a T cell subset sorted from them (not recorded which). The receptor set was obtained from an adult woman who had mild COVID-19 (a few samples of this study predate the infection). Cell type and time point are not known.

This clonotype appeared a few times. V is TRBV6-2 or TRBV6-3 and J is TRBJ2-7; weak D call: TRBD2 (6 bases). V dropped 0 bases and J dropped 4 bases, with 10 bases sitting between them. CDR1 is MNHEY and CDR2 is SVGEGT in the germline V gene. CDR3 size: 14 residues. The CDR3 region has the DNA TGTGCCAGCAGTTACTCGGGAGGTACTTACGAGCAGTACTTC. This sequence encodes CASSYSGGTYEQYF.

This clonotype has only a few counts. The chain links TRBV5-1 to TRBJ1-1, with TRBD1 matching over 8 bases. Per germline, CDR1 SGHRS and CDR2 YFSETQ. The length of the CDR3 is 14 residues. Trimming cost V 5 bases and J 2 bases; bases outside gene matches: 5. The DNA for the CDR3 is TGCGCCAGCAGGTCAGGGGGCTTCAACACTGAAGCTTTCTTT. As protein: CASRSGGFNTEAFF. Drawing the rest from reference TRBV5-1 and TRBJ1-1, the complete variable domain is KAGVTQTPRYLIKTRGQQVTLSCSPISGHRSVSWYQQTPGQGLQFLFEYFSETQRNKGNFPGRFSGRQFSNSRSEMNVSTLELGDSALYLCASRSGGFNTEAFFGQGTRLTVV.

The CDR3 spells CSASLTSGGRKNTQYF. Written as DNA, the CDR3 is TGCAGTGCTAGCCTGACTAGCGGGGGAAGGAAAAATACGCAGTATTTT. The chain joins TRBV20-1 to TRBJ2-3; TRBD2 agrees at 12 bases. Germline V gene lookup returns CDR1 DFQATT and CDR2 SNEGSKA (reference sequence). J lost 7 bases, V lost 3 bases, and 11 bases had no gene match. The CDR3 has 16 amino acids.

In this sample, this clonotype turned up a few times. The V call is TRBV5-1, the J call TRBJ2-5; 10 bases line up with TRBD1. V trimming: 4 bases; J trimming: 5 bases; junction bases outside the gene matches: 5. This CDR3 contains 14 residues. CDR1 and CDR2 (germline): SGHRS, YFSETQ. As DNA, the CDR3 is TGCGCCAGCAGCGGACAGGGGGGTGGGGAGACCCAGTACTTC. It translates to CASSGQGGGETQYF.

This clonotype has a handful of counts. V usage is TRBV4-1 and J usage is TRBJ1-2, with D uncertain. Germline V gene sequence: CDR1 MGHRA, CDR2 YSYEKL. Trimming took off 1 base at V and 5 bases at J, with 14 bases between the two ends. The CDR3 is 15 amino acids. The CDR3 DNA reads TGCGCCAGCAGCCAAGTAGGAGATTTTCTTTATGGCTACACCTTC. Its translation is CASSQVGDFLYGYTF.

This chain connects TRBV30 to TRBJ2-1; 10 bases fit TRBD2. The CDR3 consists of 13 residues. Germline CDR1 reads GTSNPN; CDR2 reads SVGIG (reference sequence). J lost 12 bases, V lost 2 bases, and 7 bases had no gene match. CDR3 nucleotide sequence: TGTGCCTGGAGTCTTGCTAGCGGGGGTGGGCAGTTCTTC. Protein sequence: CAWSLASGGGQFF.

The rearrangement links TRBV27 to TRBJ1-4; D ambiguous. CDR1 is MNHEY, CDR2 SMNVEV, per germline (reference sequence). The CDR3 covers 14 residues. The germline V and J ends were trimmed by 3 bases and 3 bases, with 8 bases remaining between them. The CDR3 region is CASSFGRANEKLFF. For the CDR3, the DNA is TGTGCCAGCAGTTTCGGGCGGGCTAATGAAAAACTGTTTTTT.

This clonotype has a handful of counts. The chain employs TRBV11-1 and TRBJ2-7, with TRBD1 identical over 9 bases. This CDR3 is 13 amino acids long. V lost 5 bases to trimming and J lost 5 bases; unmatched junction nucleotides: 4. The germline V gene encodes CDR1 SGHAT and CDR2 FQDESV (reference sequence). The CDR3 reads CASSPDRGDEQYF. CDR3 sequence (DNA): TGTGCCAGCAGCCCCGACAGGGGGGACGAGCAGTACTTC.

With respect to this clonotype: It may be a read error: a sequence one base away is much more abundant. The V and J genes are TRBV7-9 and TRBJ1-2; 7 bases are a match to TRBD1. Germline CDR1 and CDR2: SEHNR and FQNEAQ (reference sequence). The CDR3 has 15 amino acids. Unmatched junction bases numbered 6, after V lost 5 bases and J lost 0 bases. This chain's CDR3 is CASSPLGQSNYGYTF. The CDR3 coding sequence is TGTGCCAGCAGCCCCCTGGGACAGTCTAACTATGGCTACACCTTC. The variable domain in full, with the rest retrieved from reference TRBV7-9 and TRBJ1-2, is DTGVSQNPRHKITKRGQNVTFRCDPISEHNRLYWYRQTLGQGPEFLTYFQNEAQLEKSRLLSDRFSAERPKGSFSTLEIQRTEQGDSAMYLCASSPLGQSNYGYTFGSGTRLTVV.

There are a few counts of this clonotype. The chain links TRBV4-3 to TRBJ2-3, with 9 positions matching TRBD2. J was trimmed by 5 bases and V by 0 bases; bases with no gene match: 9. The CDR3 has 17 amino acids. Germline V gives CDR1 LGHNA, CDR2 YSLEER. As DNA, the CDR3 is TGCGCCAGCAGCCAAGAGGAGCGGGAGGCCCGGGGAGATACGCAGTATTTT. This sequence encodes CASSQEEREARGDTQYF.

This chain joins TRBV10-3 and TRBJ2-3; D uncertain. There are 14 residues in the CDR3. Between the trimmed V and J ends, which lost 5 bases and 0 bases, there was a span of 9 bases. The V gene's germline CDR1 is ENHRY and CDR2 SYGVKD. The CDR3 nucleotides are TGTGCCATCAGTACCTCGGTTAGCACAGATACGCAGTATTTT. Its translation is CAISTSVSTDTQYF.

The genes are TRBV15 and TRBJ1-4; maybe TRBD1 (6 bases). The germline gives CDR1 LNHNV, CDR2 YYDKDF (reference sequence). The germline V and J ends were trimmed by 5 bases and 5 bases, with 15 bases remaining between them. The CDR3 runs to 15 residues. CDR3 sequence (DNA): TGTGCCACCAGCTTCTCCAGGGGAGGGAATGAAAAACTGTTTTTT. Translation: CATSFSRGGNEKLFF.

This clonotype was recorded a few times. This chain connects TRBV29-1 to TRBJ1-3; no definite D call. V shed 7 bases and J shed 4 bases, with 17 bases lying between them. The CDR3 covers 14 residues. Germline values: CDR1 SQVTM, CDR2 ANQGSEA. The CDR3 DNA reads as TGCAGCGCCCTAGTTTCGGGTTTCGGAAACACCATATATTTT. This encodes CSALVSGFGNTIYF.

In its sample, this clonotype was seen a few times. The V and J genes are TRBV4-1 and TRBJ1-1; D not certain. The germline V gene encodes CDR1 MGHRA and CDR2 YSYEKL. The length of the CDR3 is 16 residues. The V end was cut by 2 bases, the J end by 5 bases, with 18 bases between. The CDR3 spells CASSQLRVGRETEAFF. The CDR3 DNA follows: TGCGCCAGCAGCCAACTTAGGGTGGGGAGAGAGACTGAAGCTTTCTTT.